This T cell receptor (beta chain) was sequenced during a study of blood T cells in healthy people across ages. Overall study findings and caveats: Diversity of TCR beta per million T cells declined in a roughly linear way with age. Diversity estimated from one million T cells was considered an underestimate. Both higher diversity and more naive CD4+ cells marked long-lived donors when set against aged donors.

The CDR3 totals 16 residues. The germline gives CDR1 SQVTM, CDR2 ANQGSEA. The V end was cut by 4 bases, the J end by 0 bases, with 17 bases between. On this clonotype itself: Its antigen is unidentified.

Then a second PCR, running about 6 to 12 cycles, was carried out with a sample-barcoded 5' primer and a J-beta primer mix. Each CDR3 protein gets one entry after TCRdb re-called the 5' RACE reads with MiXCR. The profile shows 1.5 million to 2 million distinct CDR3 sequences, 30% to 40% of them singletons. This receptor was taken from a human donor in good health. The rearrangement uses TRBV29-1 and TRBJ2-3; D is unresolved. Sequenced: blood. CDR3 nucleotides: TGCAGCGTTGTTCCGACAACACAAACTAGCACAGATACGCAGTATTTT. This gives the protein CSVVPTTQTSTDTQYF.